This is a list of T cell receptor beta chains from one sample in a study of vaccination effects on CD4 cells after COVID-19. TCRdb keeps only in-frame clones here, not all; method: immunoSEQ multiplex PCR. The sample has 74,000 or so clones, about four fifths seen once. These TCRs are of unknown antigen specificity. Sequencing used CD4+ T cells from PBMCs cultured with SARS-CoV-2 spike peptides, obtained before COVID-19 vaccination. Every receptor here comes from a human donor who received a COVID-19 vaccine. CDR3s leave out the opening cysteine and the closing phenylalanine or tryptophan. Fields, in order: CDR3 protein, J gene, V gene.

ASSQVREQGPRYT,TRBJ1-2,TRBV4-1
ASSFNGNTEAF,TRBJ1-1,TRBV5-1
AWSEQGTGELF,TRBJ2-2,TRBV30
ASSVEPGGAEAF,TRBJ1-1,TRBV9
ASSFFPQETQY,TRBJ2-5,TRBV5-1
ASSPLRPLIDRVNTEAF,TRBJ1-1,TRBV4-2
ASSYGQTNTGELF,TRBJ2-2,TRBV6-2/TRBV6-3
ASSLLGQGGSDEKLF,TRBJ1-4,TRBV27
SAAGTSGGAQYNEQF,TRBJ2-1,TRBV29-1
ATSRVEGSYGYT,TRBJ1-2,TRBV15
ASSSRPSGGRPDTQY,TRBJ2-3,TRBV3-1/TRBV3-2
ASSSFGLAGGFGVQF,TRBJ2-1,TRBV7-3
ASSGRVWSATNEKLF,TRBJ1-4,TRBV7-9
ASSRQGTPSQETQY,TRBJ2-5,TRBV2
TSSQDLVRAGPPNSPLH,TRBJ1-6,TRBV1
ASSLGGQSGNTIY,TRBJ1-3,TRBV7-3
ASSLDRATEAF,TRBJ1-1,TRBV5-1
ASRQGGDYGYT,TRBJ1-2,TRBV6-5
AITGTAQETQY,TRBJ2-5,TRBV2
ATSDPVAGRTDTQY,TRBJ2-3,TRBV24-1
ASSLVGFGTEAF,TRBJ1-1,TRBV5-1
AISEWGHNTEAF,TRBJ1-1,TRBV10-3
ASSDPSGGTDTQY,TRBJ2-3,TRBV10-1
ASSPGPRNQPQH,TRBJ1-5,TRBV18